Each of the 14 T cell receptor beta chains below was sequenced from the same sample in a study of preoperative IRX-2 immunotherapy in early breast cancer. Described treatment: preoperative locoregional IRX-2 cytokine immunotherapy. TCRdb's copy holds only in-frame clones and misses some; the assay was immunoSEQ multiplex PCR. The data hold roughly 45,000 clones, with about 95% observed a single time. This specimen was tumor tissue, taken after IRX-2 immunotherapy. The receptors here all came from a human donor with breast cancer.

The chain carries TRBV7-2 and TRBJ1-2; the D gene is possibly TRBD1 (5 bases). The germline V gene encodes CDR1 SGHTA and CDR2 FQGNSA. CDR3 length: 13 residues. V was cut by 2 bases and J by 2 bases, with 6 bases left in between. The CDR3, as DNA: TGTGCCAGCAGCTTAAGACAGAACTATGGCTACACCTTC. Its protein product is CASSLRQNYGYTF.

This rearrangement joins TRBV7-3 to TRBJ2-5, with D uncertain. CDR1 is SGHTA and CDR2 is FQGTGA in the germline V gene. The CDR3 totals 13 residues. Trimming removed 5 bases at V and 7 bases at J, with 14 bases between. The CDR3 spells CASSQDRRGTQYF. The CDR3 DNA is TGTGCCAGCAGCCAAGACCGGCGCGGGACCCAGTACTTC.

For the CDR3, the DNA is TGCGCCAGCAGCCAAGATCAGCGCGCCTACGAGCAGTACTTC. Translating it yields CASSQDQRAYEQYF. The rearrangement uses TRBV4-3 and TRBJ2-5; D is ambiguous. The DNA matches TRBJ2-7 better at its end, which makes the J call doubtful. This CDR3 contains 14 residues. Germline CDR1 LGHNA, CDR2 YSLEER.

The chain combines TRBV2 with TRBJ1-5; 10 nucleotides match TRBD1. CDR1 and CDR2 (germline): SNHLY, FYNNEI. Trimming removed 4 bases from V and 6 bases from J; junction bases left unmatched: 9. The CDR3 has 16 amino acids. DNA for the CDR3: TGTGCCAGCAGTGTCCCCCGGGACAGGGGACCTCAGCCCCAGCATTTT. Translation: CASSVPRDRGPQPQHF.

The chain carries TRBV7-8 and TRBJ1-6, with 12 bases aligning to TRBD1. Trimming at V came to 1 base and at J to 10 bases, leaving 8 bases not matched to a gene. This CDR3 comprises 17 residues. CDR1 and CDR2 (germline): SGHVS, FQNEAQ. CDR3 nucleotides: TGTGCCAGCAGCTTAGATGCCGGGACAGGGGGCGGGTCACCCCTCCACTTT. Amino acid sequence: CASSLDAGTGGGSPLHF.

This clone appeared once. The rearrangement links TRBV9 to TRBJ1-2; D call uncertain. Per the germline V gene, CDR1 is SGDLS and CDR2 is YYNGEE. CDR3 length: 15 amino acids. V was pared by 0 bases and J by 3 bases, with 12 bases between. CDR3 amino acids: CASSVGVAEHYGYTF. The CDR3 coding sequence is TGTGCCAGCAGCGTAGGTGTGGCAGAACACTATGGCTACACCTTC.

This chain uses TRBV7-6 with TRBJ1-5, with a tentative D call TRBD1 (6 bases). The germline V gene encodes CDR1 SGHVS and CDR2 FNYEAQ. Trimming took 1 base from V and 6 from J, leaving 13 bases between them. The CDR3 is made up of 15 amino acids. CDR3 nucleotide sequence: TGTGCCAGCAGCTTAGGGCAGGGGCGGGGTCAGCCCCAGCATTTT. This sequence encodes CASSLGQGRGQPQHF.

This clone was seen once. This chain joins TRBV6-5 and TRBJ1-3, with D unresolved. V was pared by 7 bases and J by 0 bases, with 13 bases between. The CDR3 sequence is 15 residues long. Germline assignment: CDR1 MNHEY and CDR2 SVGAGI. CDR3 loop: CASTNRGISGNTIYF. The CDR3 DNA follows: TGTGCCAGCACTAATCGGGGAATCTCTGGAAACACCATATATTTT.

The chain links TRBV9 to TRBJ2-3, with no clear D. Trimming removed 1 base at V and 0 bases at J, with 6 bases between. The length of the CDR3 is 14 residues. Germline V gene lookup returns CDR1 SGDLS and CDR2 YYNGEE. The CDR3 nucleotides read TGTGCCAGCAGCGTAAGCGCCAGCACAGATACGCAGTATTTT. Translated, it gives CASSVSASTDTQYF.

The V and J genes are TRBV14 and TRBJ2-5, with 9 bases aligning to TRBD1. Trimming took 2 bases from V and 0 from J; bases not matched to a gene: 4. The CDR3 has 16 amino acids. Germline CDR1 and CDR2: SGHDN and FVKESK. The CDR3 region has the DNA TGTGCCAGCAGCCAACGGGACAGGGACAACCAAGAGACCCAGTACTTC. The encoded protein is CASSQRDRDNQETQYF.

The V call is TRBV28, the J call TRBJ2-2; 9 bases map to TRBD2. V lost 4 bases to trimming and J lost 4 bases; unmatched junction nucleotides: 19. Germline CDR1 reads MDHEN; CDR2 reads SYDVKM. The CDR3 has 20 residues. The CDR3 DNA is TGTGCCAGCAGTTGGGCAAAAAGCGGGGGGTGGGAGCGAATCACCGGGGAGCTGTTTTTT. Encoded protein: CASSWAKSGGWERITGELFF.

CDR3 nucleotides: TGTGCCTGGAGTCAGGGGGCTCCCCAAGAGACCCAGTACTTC. Translating gives CAWSQGAPQETQYF. The chain combines TRBV30 with TRBJ2-5; 8 positions match TRBD1. V was pared by 2 bases and J by 1 base, with 3 bases of the junction left unmatched. The germline gives CDR1 GTSNPN, CDR2 SVGIG (reference sequence). The CDR3 consists of 14 residues.

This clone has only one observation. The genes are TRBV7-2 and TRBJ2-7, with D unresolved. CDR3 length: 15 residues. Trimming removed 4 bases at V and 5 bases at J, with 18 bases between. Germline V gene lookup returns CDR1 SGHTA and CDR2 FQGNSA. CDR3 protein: CASSWRGRSSHEQYF. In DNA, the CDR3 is TGTGCCAGCAGCTGGCGTGGCCGGAGTTCCCACGAGCAGTACTTC.

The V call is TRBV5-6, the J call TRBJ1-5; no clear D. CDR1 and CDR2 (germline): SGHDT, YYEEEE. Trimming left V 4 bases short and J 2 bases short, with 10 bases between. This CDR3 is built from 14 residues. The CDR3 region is CASSAVGGNQPQHF. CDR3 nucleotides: TGTGCCAGCAGCGCCGTTGGAGGCAATCAGCCCCAGCATTTT.